These 27 T cell receptor beta chains came from one sample sequenced in a study of blood T cell repertoires in COVID-19. Using immunoSEQ multiplex PCR, the repertoire was profiled, and TCRdb retains in-frame clones only, with some absent. The sample has more than 300,000 clones, 92% seen once. Material for sequencing was PBMCs or T cells enriched from blood (not recorded which). Receptor source: a woman between 25 and 40 years old who had recovered from COVID-19.

The chain has TRBV2 and TRBJ2-1; TRBD2 aligns across 11 bases. The V and J ends lost 1 base and 6 bases, in that order; junction bases with no gene match: 2. The CDR3 spans 15 residues. Germline values: CDR1 SNHLY, CDR2 FYNNEI. The CDR3 sequence: CASSEETSGVNEQFF. For the CDR3, the DNA is TGTGCCAGCAGTGAAGAGACTAGCGGGGTCAATGAGCAGTTCTTC.

The rearrangement joins TRBV4-3 to TRBJ2-2, with a possible D match to TRBD1 (6 bases). This CDR3 region has 14 residues. Germline V gene sequence: CDR1 LGHNA, CDR2 YSLEER. V was shortened by 4 bases and J by 1 base, with 7 bases between the two germline ends. CDR3 nucleotides: TGCGCCAGCAGCCGGGACAAGAACACCGGGGAGCTGTTTTTT. Protein sequence: CASSRDKNTGELFF.

The J gene is TRBJ1-4, the V gene TRBV5-1, with D unclear. CDR1 is SGHRS and CDR2 is YFSETQ in the germline V gene. Trimming stripped 0 bases from V and 4 bases from J, with 7 bases between. This CDR3 region has 14 residues. The CDR3 nucleotides are TGCGCCAGCAGCTTGGGCGGAGTTAATGAAAAACTGTTTTTT. Its protein product is CASSLGGVNEKLFF.

The rearrangement uses TRBV28 and TRBJ2-2; 8 nucleotides agree with TRBD1. CDR3 length: 15 residues. With 7 bases clipped from V and 1 base from J, the junction kept 5 bases outside the gene matches. Looked up from germline, CDR1 is MDHEN and CDR2 is SYDVKM. The chain's CDR3 is CASIWDRLNTGELFF. Written as DNA, the CDR3 is TGTGCCAGCATTTGGGACAGGTTGAACACCGGGGAGCTGTTTTTT.

As concerns this clone: This CDR3 is also generated by other DNA sequences in the sample. The rearrangement uses TRBV19 and TRBJ2-3; D possibly corresponds to TRBD1 (6 bases). This CDR3 has 13 amino acids. CDR1 is LNHDA, CDR2 SQIVND, per germline (reference sequence). V lost 9 bases, J lost 0 bases, and 10 bases lay in between. CDR3: CASRTASTDTQYF. Here the CDR3 DNA reads TGTGCCAGCAGGACAGCGAGCACAGATACGCAGTATTTT.

The chain has TRBV3-1 (or the pseudogene TRBV3-2) and TRBJ2-1, with TRBD2 identical over 10 bases. Looked up from germline, CDR1 is LGHDT and CDR2 is YNNKEL (reference sequence). After removal of 5 bases from V and 8 bases from J, the junction contained 9 bases not matched to a gene. The CDR3 runs 15 residues. Here the CDR3 DNA reads TGTGCCAGCAGCTTCGGGACTAGCGCACAAGATGAGCAGTTCTTC. Its translation: CASSFGTSAQDEQFF.

The genes are TRBV12-3 or TRBV12-4 and TRBJ2-1, with TRBD2 matching 10 bases. With V trimmed by 5 bases and J by 11 bases, 6 bases remained unmatched. CDR3 size: 13 residues. CDR3 in amino acids: CASSPITSGKQFF. Here the CDR3 DNA reads TGTGCCAGCAGTCCAATAACTAGCGGGAAGCAGTTCTTC.

This clone has just one count. The genes are TRBV11-2 and TRBJ2-7, with a weak D call TRBD1 (5 bases). The length of the CDR3 is 15 residues. V dropped 1 base and J dropped 1 base, with 11 bases sitting between them. Germline CDR1 reads SGHAT; CDR2 reads FQNNGV. The CDR3 DNA reads TGTGCCAGCAGCTTAGTCTACAGGTGGTCCTACGAGCAGTACTTC. Encoded protein: CASSLVYRWSYEQYF.

The CDR3 sequence: CASSQDLEAAGDNSPLHF. The DNA of the CDR3 is TGTGCCAGCAGCCAAGACCTGGAGGCGGCTGGAGATAATTCACCCCTCCACTTT. The chain couples TRBV4-2 to TRBJ1-6; D unclear. The germline gives CDR1 LGHNA, CDR2 YNFKEQ. The V end was cut by 0 bases, the J end by 5 bases, with 17 bases between. CDR3 length equals 18 residues.

J is TRBJ1-5 and V is TRBV5-5; D ambiguous. V was clipped by 4 bases and J by 2 bases, with 13 bases between them. The CDR3 is 15 residues long. Germline V gene sequence: CDR1 SGHKS, CDR2 YYEKEE (reference sequence). The CDR3 spells CASSPRDGRNQPQHF. DNA for the CDR3: TGTGCCAGCAGCCCTAGAGACGGCCGCAATCAGCCCCAGCATTTT.

The chain combines TRBV28 with TRBJ2-7, with a possible D match to TRBD1 (7 bases). Trimming removed 6 bases from V and 6 bases from J, with 18 bases in between. CDR3 length: 14 amino acids. The germline V gene has CDR1 MDHEN and CDR2 SYDVKM. CDR3 region: CASSNHQGGSEQYF. The DNA for the CDR3 is TGTGCCAGCAGCAACCATCAGGGGGGCTCCGAGCAGTACTTC.

The V call is TRBV28, the J call TRBJ1-5; the D gene is possibly TRBD1 (6 bases). V lost 7 bases and J lost 6, with 16 bases in between. There are 14 residues in the CDR3. Per germline, CDR1 MDHEN and CDR2 SYDVKM. CDR3 loop: CASIPLGTSQPQHF. CDR3 DNA sequence: TGTGCCAGCATCCCCCTAGGGACATCTCAGCCCCAGCATTTT.

The rearrangement uses TRBV28 and TRBJ1-3; no firm D call. The V gene lost 6 bases and the J gene lost 0 bases, with 15 bases spanning the gap. The CDR3 contains 16 residues. The germline gives CDR1 MDHEN, CDR2 SYDVKM. CDR3 sequence reads: CASRGRSWDSGNTIYF. The CDR3 DNA reads TGTGCCAGCAGGGGGAGGTCGTGGGACTCTGGAAACACCATATATTTT.

The chain combines TRBV29-1 with TRBJ1-4, with a possible D match to TRBD1 (6 bases). V lost 5 bases and J lost 7, with 14 bases in between. This CDR3 is built from 13 residues. Germline CDR1 and CDR2: SQVTM and ANQGSEA. The CDR3 reads CSVRLRGAEKLFF. CDR3 bases: TGCAGCGTTAGGCTCAGGGGAGCTGAAAAACTGTTTTTT.

This chain uses TRBV10-3 with TRBJ2-3; D may be TRBD1 (6 bases). The CDR3 is made up of 11 amino acids. Trimming cost V 7 bases and J 7 bases, with 9 bases left between them. Germline CDR1 and CDR2: ENHRY and SYGVKD. The CDR3 DNA reads TGTGCCATCATCCAGGGGTATACGCAGTATTTT. Translating it yields CAIIQGYTQYF.

The gene calls are TRBV28 and TRBJ1-1; TRBD1 might be the D (6 bases). The germline gives CDR1 MDHEN, CDR2 SYDVKM. With 7 bases removed from V and 2 bases from J, the gap between germline ends came to 17 bases. CDR3 size: 15 residues. CDR3 loop: CASTLGGLLNTEAFF. CDR3 in DNA: TGTGCCAGCACTCTAGGGGGTCTTCTTAACACTGAAGCTTTCTTT.

This chain links TRBV9 with TRBJ1-6; D not resolved. The germline gives CDR1 SGDLS, CDR2 YYNGEE. Trimming shortened V by 3 bases and J by 10 bases, and 11 bases separated the two germline ends. The CDR3 extends over 13 amino acids. CDR3 in DNA: TGTGCCAGCAGCGGGGCGGGAGGGTCACCCCTCCACTTT. The encoded protein is CASSGAGGSPLHF.

The V call is TRBV10-3, the J call TRBJ2-1; TRBD2 matches 11 bases. Trimming cost V 7 bases and J 7 bases; bases outside gene matches: 15. The CDR3 extends over 17 amino acids. CDR1 ENHRY and CDR2 SYGVKD come from the germline V gene. CDR3 DNA: TGTGCCATCAAACCGGGACTAGCGGCAATAGGGGGGAATGAGCAGTTCTTC. Its translation: CAIKPGLAAIGGNEQFF.

The chain couples TRBV11-3 to TRBJ2-5, with TRBD2 matching over 10 bases. CDR1 is SGHNT and CDR2 is YENEEA in the germline V gene. The CDR3 spans 16 residues. Trimming took 5 bases from V and 2 from J; bases not matched to a gene: 8. The CDR3 sequence is CASSLRTSGAQETQYF. Written as DNA, the CDR3 is TGTGCCAGCAGCCTCCGGACTAGCGGCGCTCAAGAGACCCAGTACTTC.

The rearrangement uses TRBV9 and TRBJ2-2, with 7 bases lining up with TRBD2. The CDR3 consists of 16 residues. J lost 2 bases, V lost 3 bases, and 7 bases had no gene match. CDR1 SGDLS and CDR2 YYNGEE come from the germline V gene. The CDR3: CASSGIAGDNTGELFF. Here the CDR3 DNA reads TGTGCCAGCAGCGGGATTGCGGGGGATAACACCGGGGAGCTGTTTTTT.

This chain links TRBV3-1 (or the pseudogene TRBV3-2) with TRBJ1-2; no firm D call. The length of the CDR3 is 14 residues. Germline CDR1 LGHDT, CDR2 YNNKEL (reference sequence). V lost 0 bases and J 5 bases, leaving 10 bases between the germline ends. This chain's CDR3 is CASSQDGQPYGYTF. The DNA for the CDR3 is TGTGCCAGCAGCCAAGATGGGCAACCTTATGGCTACACCTTC.

J is TRBJ2-7 and V is TRBV11-1, with 8 bases lining up with TRBD1. This CDR3 spans 14 amino acids. Trimming cost V 5 bases and J 0 bases; bases outside gene matches: 3. Germline CDR1 reads SGHAT; CDR2 reads FQDESV (reference sequence). The chain's CDR3 is CASSGTGDSYEQYF. CDR3 DNA: TGTGCCAGCAGCGGGACAGGAGACTCCTACGAGCAGTACTTC.

CDR3 amino acids: CASSQDLGELFF. In DNA, the CDR3 is TGCGCCAGCAGCCAAGATCTAGGGGAGCTGTTTTTT. The chain uses TRBV4-3 and TRBJ2-2; D remains ambiguous. The CDR3 extends over 12 amino acids. Germline loops: CDR1 LGHNA, CDR2 YSLEER. V lost 0 bases, J lost 8 bases, and 4 bases lay in between.

The chain has TRBV9 and TRBJ2-1, with D perhaps matching TRBD1 (5 bases). V lost 3 bases to trimming and J lost 5 bases, with 9 bases between them. Germline V CDR1 and CDR2: SGDLS, YYNGEE. The CDR3 has 13 amino acids. DNA for the CDR3: TGTGCCAGCAGCGCCGACAGAAACAATGAGCAGTTCTTC. This gives the protein CASSADRNNEQFF.

The rearrangement joins TRBV12-3 or TRBV12-4 to TRBJ1-1; 8 positions agree with TRBD1. Trimming took 10 bases from V and 5 from J; bases not matched to a gene: 6. The CDR3 consists of 12 residues. This chain's CDR3 is CAISGGRTEAFF. The DNA for the CDR3 is TGTGCCATATCAGGGGGCAGGACTGAAGCTTTCTTT.

This chain joins TRBV19 and TRBJ1-2; 10 nucleotides align to TRBD1. This CDR3 comprises 15 residues. Germline values: CDR1 LNHDA, CDR2 SQIVND (reference sequence). V lost 5 bases to trimming and J lost 1 base; unmatched junction nucleotides: 4. This CDR3 reads CASSADRGVNYGYTF. The CDR3 coding sequence is TGTGCCAGTAGTGCGGACAGGGGGGTTAACTATGGCTACACCTTC.

The chain carries TRBV9 and TRBJ2-5; a weak D match, TRBD2 (5 bases). Germline assignment: CDR1 SGDLS and CDR2 YYNGEE. The CDR3 covers 12 residues. Trimming removed 4 bases at V and 5 bases at J, with 9 bases between. The DNA of the CDR3 is TGTGCCAGCAGCCCCGGCGGGGAGACCCAGTACTTC. Residues: CASSPGGETQYF. The whole variable domain, remainder taken from reference TRBV9 and TRBJ2-5, is DSGVTQTPKHLITATGQRVTLRCSPRSGDLSVYWYQQSLDQGLQFLIQYYNGEERAKGNILERFSAQQFPDLHSELNLSSLELGDSALYFCASSPGGETQYFGPGTRLLVL.